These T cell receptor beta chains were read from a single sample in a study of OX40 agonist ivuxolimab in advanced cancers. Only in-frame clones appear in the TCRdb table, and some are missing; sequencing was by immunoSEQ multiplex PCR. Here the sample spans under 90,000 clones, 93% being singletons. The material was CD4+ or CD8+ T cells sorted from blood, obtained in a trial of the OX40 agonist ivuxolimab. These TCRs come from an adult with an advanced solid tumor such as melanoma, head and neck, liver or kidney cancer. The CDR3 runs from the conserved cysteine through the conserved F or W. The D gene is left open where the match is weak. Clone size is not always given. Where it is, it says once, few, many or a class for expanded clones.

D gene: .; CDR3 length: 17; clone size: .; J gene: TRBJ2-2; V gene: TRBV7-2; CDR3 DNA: TGTGCCAGCAGCTTCCCGTCTTACGGGGGGAACACCGGGGAGCTGTTTTTT; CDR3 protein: CASSFPSYGGNTGELFF
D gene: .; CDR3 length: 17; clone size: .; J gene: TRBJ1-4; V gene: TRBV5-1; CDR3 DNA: TGCGCCAGCAGCCCCACGGAATCTATCACAACTAATGAAAAACTGTTTTTT; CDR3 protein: CASSPTESITTNEKLFF
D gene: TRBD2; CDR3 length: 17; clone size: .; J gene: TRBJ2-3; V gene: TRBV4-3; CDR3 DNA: TGCGCCAGCAGCGGCAATAGCGGGAACCCTAGCGCAGATACGCAGTATTTT; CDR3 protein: CASSGNSGNPSADTQYF
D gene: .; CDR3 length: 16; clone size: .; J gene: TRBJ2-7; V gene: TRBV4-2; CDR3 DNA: TGTGCCAGCAGCCAAGTAGGGACGGGTGCTTCCTACGAGCAGTACTTC; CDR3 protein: CASSQVGTGASYEQYF
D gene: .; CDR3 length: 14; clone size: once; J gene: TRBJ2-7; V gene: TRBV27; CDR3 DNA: TGTGCCAGCAGTTTAGGGGCAGGTCCCTACGAGCAGTACTTC; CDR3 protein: CASSLGAGPYEQYF
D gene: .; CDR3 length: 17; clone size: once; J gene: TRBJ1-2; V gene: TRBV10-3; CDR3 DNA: TGTGCCATCAGTGAGTCGATTGACGGACGGCTATACTATGGCTACACCTTC; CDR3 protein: CAISESIDGRLYYGYTF
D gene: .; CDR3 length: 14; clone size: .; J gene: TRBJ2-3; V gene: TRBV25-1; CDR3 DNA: TGTGCCAGCAGTGCCCTAATAAGCACAGATACGCAGTATTTT; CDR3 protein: CASSALISTDTQYF
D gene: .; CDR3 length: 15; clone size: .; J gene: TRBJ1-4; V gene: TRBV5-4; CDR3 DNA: TGTGCCAGCAGCTTAGGTGGAGGGATTGGGGAAAAACTGTTTTTT; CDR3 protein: CASSLGGGIGEKLFF
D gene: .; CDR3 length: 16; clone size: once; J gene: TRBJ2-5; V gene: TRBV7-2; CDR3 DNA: TGTGCCAGCAGCTTAGCCCTAGCGACAAAGAGGGAGACCCAGTACTTC; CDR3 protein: CASSLALATKRETQYF
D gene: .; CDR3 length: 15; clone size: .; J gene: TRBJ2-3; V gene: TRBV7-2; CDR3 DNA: TGTGCCAGCAGCTTCGGGGAAATTTTTGCAGATACGCAGTATTTT; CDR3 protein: CASSFGEIFADTQYF
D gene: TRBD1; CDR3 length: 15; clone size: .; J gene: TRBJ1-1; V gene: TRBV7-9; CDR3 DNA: TGTGCCAGCAGCCCCGGACAGGGACTGAACACTGAAGCTTTCTTT; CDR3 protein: CASSPGQGLNTEAFF
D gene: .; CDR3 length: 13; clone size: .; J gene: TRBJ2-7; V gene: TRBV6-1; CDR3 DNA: TGTGCCAGCAGGGGACTGGAGTCCTACGAGCAGTACTTC; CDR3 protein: CASRGLESYEQYF
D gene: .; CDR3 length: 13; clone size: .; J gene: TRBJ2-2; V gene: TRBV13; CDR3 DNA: TGTGCCAGCAGCTTTACTAGCAGCGGGGAGCTGTTTTTT; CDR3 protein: CASSFTSSGELFF
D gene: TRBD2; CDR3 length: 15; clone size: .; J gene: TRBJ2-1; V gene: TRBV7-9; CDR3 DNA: TGTGCCAGCAGCTTAGTGGGGGGGTCGTCCAATGAGCAGTTCTTC; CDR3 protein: CASSLVGGSSNEQFF
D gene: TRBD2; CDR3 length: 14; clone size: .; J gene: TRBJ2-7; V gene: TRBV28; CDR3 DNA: TGTGCCAGCAGTCCCCGGACTAGCGGCTACGAGCAGTACTTC; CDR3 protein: CASSPRTSGYEQYF
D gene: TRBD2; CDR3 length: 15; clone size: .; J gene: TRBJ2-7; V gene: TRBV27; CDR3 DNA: TGTGCCAGCAGTTTAACCAGGGAGGGCACCTACGAGCAGTACTTC; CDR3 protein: CASSLTREGTYEQYF
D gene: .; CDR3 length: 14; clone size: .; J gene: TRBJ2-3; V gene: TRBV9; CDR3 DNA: TGTGCCAGCAGCCCCCCGCCCCGCACAGATACGCAGTATTTT; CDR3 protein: CASSPPPRTDTQYF
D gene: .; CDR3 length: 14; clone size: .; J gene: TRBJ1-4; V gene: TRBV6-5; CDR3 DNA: TGTGCCAGCAGTTACATCCGGGGCGATGAAAAACTGTTTTTT; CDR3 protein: CASSYIRGDEKLFF
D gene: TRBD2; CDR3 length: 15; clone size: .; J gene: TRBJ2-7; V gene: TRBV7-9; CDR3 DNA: TGTGCCAGCAGCTCGGGGGGAGGAAGCAGCTACGAGCAGTACTTC; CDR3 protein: CASSSGGGSSYEQYF
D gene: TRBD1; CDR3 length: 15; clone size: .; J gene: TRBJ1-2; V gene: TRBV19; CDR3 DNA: TGTGCCAGTAGTTTCCGGACAGGGCGAGACTATGGCTACACCTTC; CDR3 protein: CASSFRTGRDYGYTF
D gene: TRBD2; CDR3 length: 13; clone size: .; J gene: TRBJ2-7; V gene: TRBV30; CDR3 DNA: TGTGCCTGGAGTTCCGGGACTAGCTCCGAGCAGTACTTC; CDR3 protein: CAWSSGTSSEQYF
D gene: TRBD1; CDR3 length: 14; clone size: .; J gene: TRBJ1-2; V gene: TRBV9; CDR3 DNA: TGTGCCAGCAGCCCCGGGACAGGGCCCTATGGCTACACCTTC; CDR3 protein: CASSPGTGPYGYTF
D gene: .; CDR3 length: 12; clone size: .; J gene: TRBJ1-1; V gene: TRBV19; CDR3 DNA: TGTGCCAGTAGTATCGGGACACTAGAAGCTTTCTTT; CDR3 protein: CASSIGTLEAFF
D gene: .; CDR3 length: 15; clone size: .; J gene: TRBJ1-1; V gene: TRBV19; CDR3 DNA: TGTGCCAGCCCCCCGATCCCAGGCGTGAACACTGAAGCTTTCTTT; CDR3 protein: CASPPIPGVNTEAFF
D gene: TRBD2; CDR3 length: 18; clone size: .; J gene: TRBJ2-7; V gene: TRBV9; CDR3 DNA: TGTGCCAGCAGCGTAGGGGCTAGCGGGAGAATTTACTCCTACGAGCAGTACTTC; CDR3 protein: CASSVGASGRIYSYEQYF
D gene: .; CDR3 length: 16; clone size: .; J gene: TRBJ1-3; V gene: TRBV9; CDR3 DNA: TGTGCCAGCAGCGTAGGAGGGGGGTTCTCTGGAAACACCATATATTTT; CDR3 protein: CASSVGGGFSGNTIYF
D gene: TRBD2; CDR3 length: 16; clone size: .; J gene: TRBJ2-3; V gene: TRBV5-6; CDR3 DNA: TGTGCCAGCAGCTTGGTAGCGGGGGACTCCACAGATACGCAGTATTTT; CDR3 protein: CASSLVAGDSTDTQYF
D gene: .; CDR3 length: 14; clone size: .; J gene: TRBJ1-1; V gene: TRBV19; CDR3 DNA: TGTGCCAGTAGTATAGATCTTTGGGACACTGAAGCTTTCTTT; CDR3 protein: CASSIDLWDTEAFF
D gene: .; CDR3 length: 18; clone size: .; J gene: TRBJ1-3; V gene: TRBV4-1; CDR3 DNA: TGCGCCAGCAGCCCTCCTTTTTCTTCCGGACATCATGGAAACACCATATATTTT; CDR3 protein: CASSPPFSSGHHGNTIYF
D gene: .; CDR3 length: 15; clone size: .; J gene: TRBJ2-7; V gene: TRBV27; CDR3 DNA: TGTGCCAGCAGTATTTTTGGGGGGTCCGGGATTGAGCAGTACTTC; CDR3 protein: CASSIFGGSGIEQYF
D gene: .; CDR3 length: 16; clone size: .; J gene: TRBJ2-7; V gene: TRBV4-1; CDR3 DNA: TGCGCCAGCAGCCAAGTGGGGGCACAGGGTGCGGACGAGCAGTACTTC; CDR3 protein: CASSQVGAQGADEQYF
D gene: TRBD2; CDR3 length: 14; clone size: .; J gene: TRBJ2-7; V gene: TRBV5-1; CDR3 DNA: TGCGCCAGCAGCTTAGCGGGAGAATACTACGAGCAGTACTTC; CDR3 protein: CASSLAGEYYEQYF
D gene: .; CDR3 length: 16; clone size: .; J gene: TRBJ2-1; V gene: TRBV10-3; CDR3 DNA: TGTGCCATCAGCCCCGTCACAGGGATAGCGGGCAATGAGCAGTTCTTC; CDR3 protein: CAISPVTGIAGNEQFF
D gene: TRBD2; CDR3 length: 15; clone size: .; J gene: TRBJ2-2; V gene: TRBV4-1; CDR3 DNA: TGCGCCAGCAGTAGACTAGCGCTAAACACCGGGGAGCTGTTTTTT; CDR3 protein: CASSRLALNTGELFF
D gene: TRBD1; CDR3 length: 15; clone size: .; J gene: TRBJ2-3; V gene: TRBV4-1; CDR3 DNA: TGCGCCAGCAGCCAATCTAGGGGGCTAACAGATACGCAGTATTTT; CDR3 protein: CASSQSRGLTDTQYF
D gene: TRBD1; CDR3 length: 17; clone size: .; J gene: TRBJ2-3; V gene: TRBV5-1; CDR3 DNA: TGCGCCAGCAGCAGTGGGCCGGGACAGGGGGCCACAGATACGCAGTATTTT; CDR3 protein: CASSSGPGQGATDTQYF
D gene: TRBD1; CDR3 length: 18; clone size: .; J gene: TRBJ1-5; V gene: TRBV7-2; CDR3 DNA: TGTGCCAGCAGCCCTATATGGGGGACAGGGGCGAGCAATCAGCCCCAGCATTTT; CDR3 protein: CASSPIWGTGASNQPQHF
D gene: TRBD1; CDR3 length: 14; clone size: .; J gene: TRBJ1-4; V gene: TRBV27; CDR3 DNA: TGTGCCAGCAGTCCCAGGGGGCTTTGGGAAAAACTGTTTTTT; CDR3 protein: CASSPRGLWEKLFF
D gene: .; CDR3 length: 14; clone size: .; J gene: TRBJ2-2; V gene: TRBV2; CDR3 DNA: TGTGCCAGCAGGTGGACACAGAACACCGGGGAGCTGTTTTTT; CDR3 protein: CASRWTQNTGELFF
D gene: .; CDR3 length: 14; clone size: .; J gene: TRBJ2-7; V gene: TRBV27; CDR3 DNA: TGTGCCAGCGCTCAGGGGTCGTGGGGGTACGAGCAGTACTTC; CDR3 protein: CASAQGSWGYEQYF